The T cell receptor beta chain described here comes from a study of cytotoxic CD8 clonotypes in ibrutinib-treated CLL. The CDR3 runs 15 residues. The germline gives CDR1 SQVTM, CDR2 ANQGSEA. Losses at the gene ends were 0 bases for V and 5 bases for J; bases not matched to a gene: 8. Clones were read by immunoSEQ multiplex PCR, and TCRdb kept only the in-frame ones, dropping some. The data show 90,000 to 150,000 clones, more than 55% seen once. As for this clone: Antigen: not known.

Study results and caveats: Public clonotypes proved infrequent, and on treatment they shrank or remained steady. Patients showed higher baseline clonality than age-matched healthy donors, and it tracked circulating CD8+ T-cell counts. Clonality went up at ibrutinib response and then declined back toward baseline at progression.

The rearrangement joins TRBV29-1 to TRBJ1-2, with 8 bases that match TRBD1. Here the sequenced sample was PBMCs, taken after 24 months of ibrutinib treatment. This sequence originates from a human donor with chronic lymphocytic leukemia. CDR3 sequence reads: CSVEDLMGQVYGYTF. CDR3 DNA sequence: TGCAGCGTTGAAGACCTTATGGGACAGGTATATGGCTACACCTTC.